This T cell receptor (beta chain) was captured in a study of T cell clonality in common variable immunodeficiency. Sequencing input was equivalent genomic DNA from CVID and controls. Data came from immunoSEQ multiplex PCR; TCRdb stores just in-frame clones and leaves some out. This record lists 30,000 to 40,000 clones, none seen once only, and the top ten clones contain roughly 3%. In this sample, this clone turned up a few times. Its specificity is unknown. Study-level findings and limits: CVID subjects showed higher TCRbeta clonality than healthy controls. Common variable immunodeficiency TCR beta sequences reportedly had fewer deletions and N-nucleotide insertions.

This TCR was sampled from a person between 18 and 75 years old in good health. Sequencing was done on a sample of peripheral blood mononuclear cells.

CDR3 region: CASSEQGPSNQPQHF. The covered CDR3 bases are TGTGCCAGCAGTGAACAGGGTCCGAGCAATCAGCCC. The chain has TRBV2 and TRBJ1-5, with a tentative D call TRBD1 (5 bases). Sequencing ends 3 residues short of the CDR3 end; the germline J gene provides the rest. From germline, CDR1 is SNHLY and CDR2 FYNNEI. Trimming cost V 2 bases and J 1 base, with 9 bases left between them. The CDR3 loop spans 15 amino acids.